A selection of T cell receptor beta chains follows, all from one sample in a study of neurological immune-mediated disorders. MiXCR was run by TCRdb on the 5' RACE reads, yielding one entry per CDR3 protein. The sample lists tens of thousands of distinct CDR3 sequences, 3% to 4% occurring once. Sample: PBMCs. These receptors were obtained from a man aged 55 to 70 with multiple sclerosis. Both conserved end residues are part of each CDR3. A D gene is named only where the DNA matches it firmly. A row's size may be missing; if present it is once, few, many or a size class.

v_call,clone_size,d_call,j_call,cdr3_nt,cdr3_aa
TRBV10-3,many,TRBD1,TRBJ2-7,TGTGCCATCAGTGATTCTGGACAGGGGGCCTCCTACGAGCAGTACTTC,CAISDSGQGASYEQYF
TRBV28,many,NA,TRBJ2-7,TGTGCCAGCAGTTTTTCTCAGACAGAGCAGTACTTC,CASSFSQTEQYF
TRBV20-1,NA,TRBD1,TRBJ2-1,TGCAGTGCTAGACCGGGACAGGGTTTTGCTTACGATGAGCAGTTCTTC,CSARPGQGFAYDEQFF
TRBV5-1,many,NA,TRBJ1-1,TGCGCCAGCAGGTCCGGAGAGAACACTGAAGCTTTCTTT,CASRSGENTEAFF
TRBV2,many,NA,TRBJ2-1,TGTGCCAGCAGTGAAGATTCAAATGAGCAGTTCTTC,CASSEDSNEQFF
TRBV3-1,many,TRBD1,TRBJ2-7,TGTGCCAGCAGCCAACAGGCAGGGGGCGGGTACGAGCAGTACTTC,CASSQQAGGGYEQYF
TRBV12-3/TRBV12-4,many,TRBD1,TRBJ1-5,TGTGCCAGCAAAGGGGGCGCGGAGCCCCAGCATTTT,CASKGGAEPQHF
TRBV20-1,many,NA,TRBJ1-4,TGCAGTGCGGAGATCAGGGGTAATGAAAAACTGTTTTTT,CSAEIRGNEKLFF
TRBV29-1,many,TRBD2,TRBJ2-2,TGCAGCGTTGGCGGGAGACCAAACACCGGGGAGCTGTTTTTT,CSVGGRPNTGELFF
TRBV20-1,many,NA,TRBJ2-7,TGCAGTGCCACTGGCCGTCGCCCCTCCTACGAGCAGTACTTC,CSATGRRPSYEQYF
TRBV6-4,many,NA,TRBJ2-2,TGTGCCAGCAGTGACTCAGACACCGGGGAGCTGTTTTTT,CASSDSDTGELFF
TRBV20-1,many,TRBD2,TRBJ2-1,TGCAGTGCTAAACCCGGGACTAGCGGATACAATGAGCAGTTCTTC,CSAKPGTSGYNEQFF
TRBV3-1,many,NA,TRBJ2-2,TGTGCCAGCAGCCGCCCGTCGGTGGACGGGGAGCTGTTTTTT,CASSRPSVDGELFF
TRBV5-1,many,TRBD1,TRBJ2-1,TGCGCCAGCAGCTATACAGGGGGCAGGACCTACAATGAGCAGTTCTTC,CASSYTGGRTYNEQFF
TRBV7-9,many,NA,TRBJ2-1,TGTGCCCCCGGGGGTGAGCAGTTCTTC,CAPGGEQFF
TRBV7-6,many,TRBD2,TRBJ2-1,TGTGCCAGCAGCGAACGTAGATTAGCGGGCTATGAGCAGTTCTTC,CASSERRLAGYEQFF
TRBV7-2,many,NA,TRBJ1-1,TGTGCCAGCAGCCCCCTCCAGGCCCGCACTGAAGCTTTCTTT,CASSPLQARTEAFF
TRBV10-3,many,NA,TRBJ2-3,TGTGCCATCAGTGAGCGGGGCAATTGGGATACGCAGTATTTT,CAISERGNWDTQYF
TRBV5-6,many,NA,TRBJ2-7,TGTGCCAGCAGCTTCGCCGATGGACAAGACTTCCCCTTCCGGTCGGACTTC,CASSFADGQDFPFRSDF
TRBV7-2,many,NA,TRBJ1-2,TGTGCCAGCACCTTACGCGGGACTCCTTATGGCTACACCTTC,CASTLRGTPYGYTF
TRBV5-1,few,NA,TRBJ2-7,TGCGCCAGCAGCTCACGAATAAGTGGACCAGCCTACGAGCAGTACTTC,CASSSRISGPAYEQYF
TRBV28,many,NA,TRBJ2-7,TGTGCCAGCAGTTTCCGGCAGGCACCCTCCTACGAGCAGTACTTC,CASSFRQAPSYEQYF
TRBV7-2,many,NA,TRBJ2-7,TGTGCCAGCAGCTCTGGCAGAGGTTCCTACGAGCAGTACTTC,CASSSGRGSYEQYF
TRBV20-1,many,NA,TRBJ1-1,TGCAGTGCTAGAGCGGGAGTCGGGCCTGGGAGGGAAGCTTTCTTT,CSARAGVGPGREAFF
TRBV7-9,many,TRBD1,TRBJ2-2,TGTGCCAGCAGAGGACAGGGCCAAACCGGGGAGCTGTTTTTT,CASRGQGQTGELFF
TRBV5-1,many,NA,TRBJ1-5,TGCGCCAGCAGCCCGAAGAATCAGAGACCCCTCAATCAGCCCCAGCATTTT,CASSPKNQRPLNQPQHF
TRBV20-1,many,NA,TRBJ1-1,TGCAGTGCTACCAGGGGTGCTGAAGCTTTCTTT,CSATRGAEAFF
TRBV7-9,many,NA,TRBJ2-7,TGTGCCAGCAGCTTACGGGAGTCCTACGAGCAGTACTTC,CASSLRESYEQYF
TRBV20-1,many,TRBD1,TRBJ1-5,TGCAGTGCCAGAGCCCCAGGGGGCGAGAGTCAGCCCCAGCATTTT,CSARAPGGESQPQHF
TRBV9,many,TRBD2,TRBJ2-3,TGTGCCAGCAGCGTAGATCCGACTAGCGGGGGTACGCAGTATTTT,CASSVDPTSGGTQYF
TRBV5-5,many,NA,TRBJ1-1,TGTGCCAGCAGCTTGGAGTGGGGGGTAAACACTGAAGCTTTCTTT,CASSLEWGVNTEAFF
TRBV6-1,many,NA,TRBJ1-1,TGTGCCAGCAGTGAAGGCAAGAACACTGAAGCTTTCTTT,CASSEGKNTEAFF
TRBV9,many,NA,TRBJ2-2,TGTGCCAGCAGCCCCCACGACAGGCGGCAGACTAACACCGGGGAGCTGTTTTTT,CASSPHDRRQTNTGELFF
TRBV10-3,many,TRBD2,TRBJ2-5,TGTGCCATCGCGTCTCTAGGGACTAGCGGGACCGAGACCCAGTACTTC,CAIASLGTSGTETQYF
TRBV20-1,many,NA,TRBJ1-4,TGCAGTGCTAGAGTTCTGGGGGGGAGCAGTGAAAAACTGTTTTTT,CSARVLGGSSEKLFF
TRBV20-1,many,NA,TRBJ2-5,TGCAGCGCCGGGGAGGTCGTAGGGGAGACCCAGTACTTC,CSAGEVVGETQYF
TRBV20-1,many,NA,TRBJ1-1,TGCAGTGCCAGCCCCGGGGCTGAAGCTTTCTTT,CSASPGAEAFF
TRBV7-8,few,NA,TRBJ1-1,TGTGCCAGCAGCTGGCGGGTTAGCGACTACACTGAAGCTTTCTTT,CASSWRVSDYTEAFF
TRBV27,many,NA,TRBJ1-6,TGTGCCAGCAGAGGACGGGCTTCACCCCTCCACTTT,CASRGRASPLHF
TRBV20-1,many,NA,TRBJ1-1,TGCAGTGCTAGAGTACAGATGAACACTGAAGCTTTCTTT,CSARVQMNTEAFF
TRBV5-1,many,NA,TRBJ2-1,TGCGCCAGCAGCACCTCGTATACTAGAGAGCAGTTCTTC,CASSTSYTREQFF
TRBV7-7,few,NA,TRBJ1-5,TGTGCCAGCAGCTTAGTGCCAGCAAGCAATCAGCCCCAGCATTTT,CASSLVPASNQPQHF